The next 21 T cell receptor beta chains were all read from a single sample in a study of cytomegalovirus exposure and HLA in healthy donors. Primers included in the PCR were 60 Vbeta and 13 Jbeta primers. Data came from immunoSEQ multiplex PCR; TCRdb stores just in-frame clones and leaves some out. The table records roughly 130,000 clones, 79% of them present only once. The sample comprised PBMCs. The receptors here all came from a man younger than 35 in good health and CMV-seronegative.

This chain joins TRBV7-9 and TRBJ1-6; D is possibly TRBD1 (5 bases). The germline V gene has CDR1 SEHNR and CDR2 FQNEAQ (reference sequence). Trimming took off 4 bases at V and 6 bases at J, with 16 bases between the two ends. The CDR3 is 16 residues long. Here the CDR3 DNA reads TGTGCCAGCAGCTGGGGGGGAGGGGATACTAATTCACCCCTCCACTTT. Translated: CASSWGGGDTNSPLHF. Using reference TRBV7-9 and TRBJ1-6 for the parts outside the CDR3, the full variable domain is DTGVSQNPRHKITKRGQNVTFRCDPISEHNRLYWYRQTLGQGPEFLTYFQNEAQLEKSRLLSDRFSAERPKGSFSTLEIQRTEQGDSAMYLCASSWGGGDTNSPLHFGNGTRLTVT.

V is TRBV29-1 and J is TRBJ2-1, with D possibly TRBD2 on 6 matching bases. Looked up from germline, CDR1 is SQVTM and CDR2 is ANQGSEA. This CDR3 has 16 amino acids. Trimming removed 3 bases from V and 7 bases from J, with 22 bases in between. The CDR3 DNA follows: TGCAGCGTTGACCCCCCGCTAACTCAGGGACTGAATGAGCAGTTCTTC. This codes for CSVDPPLTQGLNEQFF.

V is TRBV7-2 and J is TRBJ1-2; D might be TRBD1 (6 bases). The ends were cut back, 4 bases at V and 1 base at J, with 25 bases in the middle. This CDR3 has 19 amino acids. Germline V gene data show CDR1 as SGHTA and CDR2 as FQGNSA. The CDR3 loop reads CASSSGVGAQERLNYGYTF. The CDR3 DNA sequence: TGTGCCAGCAGCTCCGGAGTGGGGGCGCAGGAACGACTTAACTATGGCTACACCTTC.

CDR3 amino acids: CASSLGLVAYNEQFF. The CDR3 DNA is TGTGCCAGCAGCTTAGGACTAGTGGCCTACAATGAGCAGTTCTTC. J is TRBJ2-1 and V is TRBV7-3; 7 bases are a match to TRBD2. After removal of 2 bases from V and 2 bases from J, the junction contained 3 bases not matched to a gene. The CDR3 runs to 15 residues. The germline gives CDR1 SGHTA, CDR2 FQGTGA.

V is TRBV7-8 and J is TRBJ1-2, with TRBD1 identical over 10 bases. The J segment lost 8 bases and the V segment lost 6 bases, leaving 12 bases of the junction unmatched. The CDR3 extends over 15 amino acids. Germline V gives CDR1 SGHVS, CDR2 FQNEAQ. The CDR3 coding sequence is TGTGCCAGCAGTTTTGAAACAGACAGGGGGCAAGGCTACACCTTC. Protein product: CASSFETDRGQGYTF.

This clone was seen only once. V is TRBV6-6 and J is TRBJ1-2; 8 bases align to TRBD1. Trimming removed 5 bases from V and 4 bases from J; junction bases left unmatched: 12. In germline, CDR1 is MNHNY, CDR2 SVGAGI (reference sequence). This CDR3 contains 16 residues. DNA of the CDR3: TGTGCCAGCAGTAACCCAGGGACAGGCGAGAGCTATGGCTACACCTTC. This encodes CASSNPGTGESYGYTF.

In this sample, this clone turned up a few times. The chain carries TRBV6-6 and TRBJ2-3; D is unclear. Germline CDR1 is MNHNY and CDR2 is SVGAGI (reference sequence). The germline V and J ends were trimmed by 2 bases and 6 bases, with 6 bases remaining between them. The CDR3 totals 12 residues. CDR3 sequence: CASSYGSDTQYF. DNA for the CDR3: TGTGCCAGCAGTTACGGCTCCGATACGCAGTATTTT.

This chain joins TRBV6-6 and TRBJ2-1; 11 bases align to TRBD2. CDR1 is MNHNY, CDR2 SVGAGI, per germline (reference sequence). CDR3 length: 14 residues. The ends lost 4 bases at V and 6 bases at J; junction bases unmatched: 2. CDR3 sequence: CASSFGTSGNEQFF. CDR3 coding DNA: TGTGCCAGCAGTTTCGGGACTAGCGGCAATGAGCAGTTCTTC.

The chain uses TRBV28 and TRBJ2-7; D unresolved. V lost 0 bases, J lost 3 bases, and 9 bases lay in between. The germline V gene encodes CDR1 MDHEN and CDR2 SYDVKM. CDR3 size: 14 residues. CDR3 amino acids: CASSLWVAIYEQYF. CDR3 sequence (DNA): TGTGCCAGCAGTTTATGGGTTGCGATCTACGAGCAGTACTTC. Together with reference TRBV28 and TRBJ2-7, the CDR3 gives the full variable domain: DVKVTQSSRYLVKRTGEKVFLECVQDMDHENMFWYRQDPGLGLRLIYFSYDVKMKEKGDIPEGYSVSREKKERFSLILESASTNQTSMYLCASSLWVAIYEQYFGPGTRLTVT.

This clone is a singleton in its sample. The CDR3 here is CASSQDRLAGAPGELFF. CDR3 coding DNA: TGTGCCAGCAGCCAAGATCGACTAGCCGGGGCCCCCGGGGAGCTGTTTTTT. The chain recombines TRBV14 with TRBJ2-2, with 7 bases identical to TRBD2. The CDR3 consists of 17 residues. Germline values: CDR1 SGHDN, CDR2 FVKESK. With V trimmed by 0 bases and J by 6 bases, 10 bases remained unmatched.

The chain recombines TRBV5-1 with TRBJ2-7; 7 bases match TRBD2. The V segment lost 1 base and the J segment 2 bases; nucleotides outside the gene matches: 6. Germline lookup yields CDR1 SGHRS and CDR2 YFSETQ. The CDR3 has 15 amino acids. CDR3 sequence: CASSLSREEAYEQYV. Written as DNA, the CDR3 is TGCGCCAGCAGCTTGTCCCGGGAGGAGGCCTACGAGCAGTACGTC.

This clone was detected only a few times. The chain recombines TRBV28 with TRBJ2-1; 9 bases fit TRBD2. Germline V gene sequence: CDR1 MDHEN, CDR2 SYDVKM. Trimming removed 8 bases from V and 5 bases from J; junction bases left unmatched: 7. The CDR3 covers 14 residues. The CDR3 is CASLAGRLNNEQFF. In DNA form, the CDR3 reads TGTGCCAGCCTAGCGGGAAGGCTGAACAATGAGCAGTTCTTC.

The rearrangement joins TRBV18 to TRBJ2-7, with D perhaps TRBD1 (6 bases). Germline V CDR1 and CDR2: KGHSH, LQKENI. Trimming cost V 3 bases and J 0 bases, with 9 bases left between them. There are 14 residues in the CDR3. The CDR3: CASSPGTLSYEQYF. The CDR3 nucleotides are TGTGCCAGCTCACCGGGGACACTCTCCTACGAGCAGTACTTC.

In this sample, this clone turned up once. This chain uses TRBV27 with TRBJ1-2, with D uncertain. Germline loops: CDR1 MNHEY, CDR2 SMNVEV (reference sequence). This CDR3 has 13 residues. The germline V and J ends were trimmed by 3 bases and 2 bases, with 7 bases remaining between them. The CDR3 sequence: CASSLSGNYGYTF. CDR3 in DNA: TGTGCCAGCAGTTTGTCGGGGAACTATGGCTACACCTTC.

This chain's CDR3 is CASSASGQETQYF. The CDR3 DNA is TGCGCCAGCAGCGCTAGCGGACAAGAGACCCAGTACTTC. The chain combines TRBV10-1 with TRBJ2-5; 7 bases are a match to TRBD2. The CDR3 is made up of 13 amino acids. Germline V gene data show CDR1 as WNHNN and CDR2 as SYGVQD (reference sequence). With 6 bases clipped from V and 2 bases from J, the junction kept 3 bases outside the gene matches.

V is TRBV15 and J is TRBJ1-6, with unresolved D. Trimming cost V 1 base and J 4 bases, with 5 bases left between them. Looked up from germline, CDR1 is LNHNV and CDR2 is YYDKDF (reference sequence). The CDR3 is 14 residues long. The CDR3 is CATSRGGYNSPLHF. The CDR3, as DNA: TGTGCCACCAGCAGAGGAGGATATAATTCACCCCTCCACTTT.

The sample holds a few counts of this clone. CDR3 in amino acids: CASSPARLRANEQFF. The CDR3 nucleotides read TGTGCCAGCAGCCCAGCCAGGCTAAGAGCCAATGAGCAGTTCTTC. V gene TRBV7-9 combines with J gene TRBJ2-1; D is uncertain. Germline loops: CDR1 SEHNR, CDR2 FQNEAQ (reference sequence). The ends were cut back, 5 bases at V and 6 bases at J, with 17 bases in the middle. CDR3 length: 15 amino acids.

This clone was counted between two and nine times. This chain connects TRBV5-6 to TRBJ2-5, with D tentatively TRBD2 (6 bases). CDR1 and CDR2 (germline): SGHDT, YYEEEE. Trimming removed 0 bases from V and 4 bases from J, with 7 bases in between. CDR3 size: 13 residues. CDR3 coding DNA: TGTGCCAGCAGCTTGGCAGCGGGAGAGACCCAGTACTTC. This gives the protein CASSLAAGETQYF.

The V gene is TRBV7-9, the J gene TRBJ2-3; 7 positions match TRBD2. Germline trimming cut 2 bases from V and 0 bases from J; bases unmatched to any gene: 2. This CDR3 is built from 15 residues. CDR1 SEHNR and CDR2 FQNEAQ come from the germline V gene (reference sequence). In DNA form, the CDR3 reads TGTGCCAGCAGCTTAACTAGCGCGAGCACAGATACGCAGTATTTT. It translates to CASSLTSASTDTQYF.

The J gene is TRBJ2-7, the V gene TRBV4-1; D remains ambiguous. V lost 2 bases and J lost 3, with 8 bases in between. Germline V gene lookup returns CDR1 MGHRA and CDR2 YSYEKL. CDR3 length equals 13 residues. The CDR3 nucleotides are TGCGCCAGCAGCCAACAAACAGACTACGAGCAGTACTTC. Its translation: CASSQQTDYEQYF.

V is TRBV7-9 and J is TRBJ2-1; TRBD2 aligns across 7 bases. Germline assignment: CDR1 SEHNR and CDR2 FQNEAQ (reference sequence). V shed 1 base, J shed 3 bases, and the junction held 0 bases outside the gene matches. This CDR3 region has 14 residues. The CDR3 region is CASSLGDYYNEQFF. The CDR3, as DNA: TGTGCCAGCAGCTTAGGGGACTACTACAATGAGCAGTTCTTC.